This TCR beta chain was obtained from a study of technical replicates of blood from four donors. There are 17 residues in the CDR3. V shed 5 bases and J 2 bases; nucleotides not matched to a gene: 15. The germline V gene has CDR1 SGHTA and CDR2 FQGNSA. Libraries were prepared by immunoSEQ multiplex PCR; TCRdb keeps only in-frame clonotypes and omits some of them. The sample yields 60,000 to 65,000 clones, roughly 86% seen once. The gene calls are TRBV7-2 and TRBJ2-7, with 7 bases matching TRBD2. The receptor was derived from a human donor in good health. Some clones in this sample may be carry-over from other donors' samples. The sample was PBMCs. The CDR3 spells CASSPMRGGSKAYEQYF. The CDR3 nucleotides are TGTGCCAGCAGCCCAATGCGGGGCGGGAGCAAAGCCTACGAGCAGTACTTC.